Shown below are 29 T cell receptor beta chains from a single sample sequenced in a study of blood T cell repertoires in COVID-19. Data came from immunoSEQ multiplex PCR; TCRdb stores just in-frame clones and leaves some out. The sample has around 70,000 clones, about 80% seen once. Input material: peripheral blood. Receptors originate from a human donor in a cohort sampled during active COVID-19.

This clone was seen only a few times. The CDR3 DNA reads as TGTGCCTCAACTGACAGGCGGGTTGAAGCTTTCTTT. It specifies CASTDRRVEAFF. The rearrangement uses TRBV30 and TRBJ1-1; tentatively, D is TRBD1 (6 bases). Germline V gene sequence: CDR1 GTSNPN, CDR2 SVGIG (reference sequence). This CDR3 is built from 12 residues. Trimming took off 7 bases at V and 7 bases at J, with 16 bases between the two ends.

The CDR3 here is CASSLPTGAGGYTF. DNA of the CDR3: TGTGCCAGCAGTTTGCCTACAGGGGCGGGTGGCTACACCTTC. The chain employs TRBV28 and TRBJ1-2; 7 nucleotides agree with TRBD1. The length of the CDR3 is 14 residues. V dropped 3 bases and J dropped 7; count of bases not matched to a gene: 8. The V gene's germline CDR1 is MDHEN and CDR2 SYDVKM.

V is TRBV6-5 and J is TRBJ2-7, with a tentative D call TRBD2 (6 bases). CDR3 length: 13 amino acids. CDR1 MNHEY and CDR2 SVGAGI come from the germline V gene. V gave up 6 bases and J gave up 2 bases, with 11 bases separating them. The CDR3, as DNA: TGTGCCAGCAGCCGCGGAGGGGCCTACGAGCAGTACGTC. Protein product: CASSRGGAYEQYV.

The chain employs TRBV6-2 or TRBV6-3 and TRBJ1-1; unclear D gene. CDR1 is MNHEY, CDR2 SVGEGT, per germline. The CDR3 has 13 residues. The germline V and J ends were trimmed by 6 bases and 3 bases, with 11 bases remaining between them. The CDR3 nucleotides read TGTGCCAGCAGCCACGGTCGGTACACTGAAGCTTTCTTT. It codes for CASSHGRYTEAFF.

This clone was recorded only once. This chain uses TRBV19 with TRBJ2-1; 10 positions agree with TRBD1. The CDR3 sequence is 16 residues long. Germline assignment: CDR1 LNHDA and CDR2 SQIVND (reference sequence). J gave up 7 bases and V 8 bases, and 14 bases lay outside the gene matches. The CDR3 coding sequence is TGTGCCAGTCACCCGCACGGGACAGGGGAAAATAATGAGCAGTTCTTC. Protein sequence: CASHPHGTGENNEQFF.

This chain joins TRBV28 and TRBJ2-5; 7 bases agree with TRBD1. There are 13 residues in the CDR3. Unmatched junction bases numbered 6, after V lost 6 bases and J lost 5 bases. Germline loops: CDR1 MDHEN, CDR2 SYDVKM. This chain's CDR3 is CASRRGLGETQYF. CDR3 in DNA: TGTGCCAGCAGGAGGGGGCTTGGGGAGACCCAGTACTTC.

The V call is TRBV2, the J call TRBJ2-2; 7 positions match TRBD1. J lost 0 bases, V lost 4 bases, and 5 bases had no gene match. The CDR3 is 16 residues long. In germline, CDR1 is SNHLY, CDR2 FYNNEI. The CDR3: CASSVNRGANTGELFF. The CDR3 region has the DNA TGTGCCAGCAGTGTAAACAGGGGAGCGAACACCGGGGAGCTGTTTTTT.

The chain is built from TRBV18 and TRBJ1-2; 8 bases fit TRBD1. The V gene end was trimmed by 6 bases and the J gene end by 5 bases; junction bases not matched to a gene: 8. Germline assignment: CDR1 KGHSH and CDR2 LQKENI. This CDR3 comprises 14 residues. The CDR3: CASSPDRAGYGYTF. The CDR3 DNA sequence: TGTGCCAGCTCCCCGGACAGGGCGGGTTATGGCTACACCTTC.

V gene TRBV12-3 or TRBV12-4 combines with J gene TRBJ1-2, with a possible D match to TRBD1 (6 bases). CDR3 size: 13 residues. V was pared by 3 bases and J by 8 bases, with 13 bases between. CDR3 sequence: CASSFQGSGGYTF. The CDR3 DNA reads TGTGCCAGCAGTTTTCAGGGGTCGGGCGGCTACACCTTC.

The V gene is TRBV5-4, the J gene TRBJ1-1, with D possibly matching TRBD1 (6 bases). V was cut by 4 bases and J by 3 bases, with 19 bases left in between. This CDR3 has 16 residues. Germline values: CDR1 SGHNT, CDR2 YYREEE (reference sequence). The CDR3 DNA reads as TGTGCCAGCAGCCCGGTCGGAAAGGGGGTTTACACTGAAGCTTTCTTT. It yields the protein CASSPVGKGVYTEAFF.

As regards this clone: At one of its ends the junction is not consistent with the germline gene, which may arise from a read error. V and J are TRBV2 and TRBJ2-7, with a possible D match to TRBD2 (5 bases). The germline V gene has CDR1 SNHLY and CDR2 FYNNEI. This CDR3 is built from 12 residues. The CDR3 spells CASRASSQRTDF. In nucleotides, the CDR3 is TGTGCCAGCAGAGCTAGCAGCCAGCGGACGGACTTC. Complete variable domain (other parts from reference TRBV2 and TRBJ2-7): EPEVTQTPSHQVTQMGQEVILRCVPISNHLYFYWYRQILGQKVEFLVSFYNNEISEKSEIFDDQFSVERPDGSNFTLKIRSTKLEDSAMYFCASRASSQRTDFGPGTRLTVT.

The V gene is TRBV7-2, the J gene TRBJ2-1; 13 bases map to TRBD2. This CDR3 has 18 amino acids. With 5 bases clipped from V and 4 bases from J, the junction kept 11 bases outside the gene matches. Germline V gene sequence: CDR1 SGHTA, CDR2 FQGNSA. The CDR3 bases are TGTGCCAGCAGCCCATACGGGACTAGCGGGATTTCGTACAATGAGCAGTTCTTC. This encodes CASSPYGTSGISYNEQFF. Complete variable domain (other parts from reference TRBV7-2 and TRBJ2-1): GAGVSQSPSNKVTEKGKDVELRCDPISGHTALYWYRQSLGQGLEFLIYFQGNSAPDKSGLPSDRFSAERTGGSVSTLTIQRTQQEDSAVYLCASSPYGTSGISYNEQFFGPGTRLTVL.

This clone was recorded only once. The V call is TRBV2, the J call TRBJ2-3, with 9 positions matching TRBD2. Germline values: CDR1 SNHLY, CDR2 FYNNEI. V shed 5 bases, J shed 4 bases, and the junction held 7 bases outside the gene matches. The CDR3 totals 15 residues. The CDR3 DNA reads as TGTGCCAGCAGTACCGGGACTAGCTTTCCAGATACGCAGTATTTT. Translating it yields CASSTGTSFPDTQYF.

The V and J genes are TRBV5-5 and TRBJ2-2, with D perhaps matching TRBD1 (6 bases). The V end was cut by 0 bases, the J end by 0 bases, with 9 bases between. This CDR3 is built from 16 residues. Germline CDR1 and CDR2: SGHKS and YYEKEE (reference sequence). This chain's CDR3 is CASSLDRVANTGELFF. For the CDR3, the DNA is TGTGCCAGCAGCTTGGACAGGGTCGCGAACACCGGGGAGCTGTTTTTT.

V gene TRBV7-2 combines with J gene TRBJ2-4, with 11 bases fitting TRBD2. Unmatched junction bases numbered 9, after V lost 7 bases and J lost 1 base. The CDR3 has 17 residues. Germline CDR1 reads SGHTA; CDR2 reads FQGNSA. CDR3 in amino acids: CASNVLAGGLAKNIQYF. The CDR3 coding sequence is TGTGCCAGCAACGTATTAGCGGGGGGGCTGGCCAAAAACATTCAGTACTTC.

The V call is TRBV3-1 (or the pseudogene TRBV3-2), the J call TRBJ1-2, with 12 bases identical to TRBD1. V lost 3 bases, J lost 6 bases, and 5 bases stayed unmatched. The CDR3 has 15 residues. From germline, CDR1 is LGHDT and CDR2 YNNKEL (reference sequence). CDR3 sequence (DNA): TGTGCCAGCAGCCACGGGACAGGGGGCTCCAATGGCTACACCTTC. Protein product: CASSHGTGGSNGYTF.

The table lists this clone with a few counts. V is TRBV3-1 (or the pseudogene TRBV3-2) and J is TRBJ1-6; TRBD1 aligns across 9 bases. The CDR3 has 16 residues. V was clipped by 4 bases and J by 7 bases; unmatched bases: 8. The germline CDR1 and CDR2 sequences are LGHDT and YNNKEL (reference sequence). CDR3: CASSLRTGTGNSPLHF. For the CDR3, the DNA is TGTGCCAGCAGCCTACGAACCGGGACAGGGAATTCACCCCTCCACTTT.

The chain couples TRBV7-8 to TRBJ2-1; 10 bases are a match to TRBD1. The CDR3 contains 15 residues. Germline V CDR1 and CDR2: SGHVS, FQNEAQ. V was pared by 5 bases and J by 6 bases, with 7 bases of the junction left unmatched. The CDR3 reads CASSPRQGAGNEQFF. For the CDR3, the DNA is TGTGCCAGCAGCCCGAGACAGGGGGCAGGCAATGAGCAGTTCTTC. Drawing the rest from reference TRBV7-8 and TRBJ2-1, the complete variable domain is GAGVSQSPRYKVAKRGQDVALRCDPISGHVSLFWYQQALGQGPEFLTYFQNEAQLDKSGLPSDRFFAERPEGSVSTLKIQRTQQEDSAVYLCASSPRQGAGNEQFFGPGTRLTVL.

The chain joins TRBV19 to TRBJ1-2; 9 bases are shared with TRBD1. V shed 6 bases, J shed 0 bases, and the junction held 11 bases outside the gene matches. This CDR3 is built from 17 residues. Germline CDR1 reads LNHDA; CDR2 reads SQIVND (reference sequence). The CDR3 sequence: CASSRRDRVSPNYGYTF. For the CDR3, the DNA is TGTGCCAGTAGCCGCCGGGACAGGGTTTCACCTAACTATGGCTACACCTTC.

The chain has TRBV19 and TRBJ1-5; unclear D gene. V was trimmed by 7 bases and J by 3 bases, leaving 10 bases between them. The CDR3 sequence is 13 residues long. Germline CDR1 reads LNHDA; CDR2 reads SQIVND (reference sequence). CDR3: CASKQQINQPQHF. In DNA, the CDR3 is TGTGCCAGTAAGCAACAGATCAATCAGCCCCAGCATTTT.

This clone is a singleton in its sample. The chain carries TRBV4-1 and TRBJ1-5; the D is unclear. The CDR3 contains 13 residues. The germline CDR1 and CDR2 sequences are MGHRA and YSYEKL. V was trimmed by 1 base and J by 7 bases, leaving 8 bases between them. The CDR3 region has the DNA TGCGCCAGCAGCCAAGTTCCGGGACAGCCCCAGCATTTT. This sequence encodes CASSQVPGQPQHF.

The rearrangement joins TRBV4-3 to TRBJ2-1, with D unresolved. V lost 0 bases, J lost 0 bases, and 9 bases lay in between. This CDR3 contains 16 residues. Germline loops: CDR1 LGHNA, CDR2 YSLEER. The CDR3: CASSQDLAPSYNEQFF. The CDR3 bases are TGCGCCAGCAGCCAAGATTTGGCTCCCTCCTACAATGAGCAGTTCTTC.

V gene TRBV11-2 combines with J gene TRBJ2-5; TRBD2 matches at 10 bases. This CDR3 comprises 16 residues. Germline V CDR1 and CDR2: SGHAT, FQNNGV. V lost 1 base and J lost 1; bases outside the gene matches: 3. The CDR3 bases are TGTGCCAGCAGCTTAGTCGTAGCGGGGGGCCAAGAGACCCAGTACTTC. This translates into CASSLVVAGGQETQYF.

This chain uses TRBV19 with TRBJ1-4; TRBD1 matches 11 bases. V gave up 9 bases and J gave up 3 bases; unmatched junction bases: 9. The germline CDR1 and CDR2 sequences are LNHDA and SQIVND (reference sequence). The CDR3 runs 16 residues. CDR3 in amino acids: CASKDRGHRANEKLFF. The DNA of the CDR3 is TGTGCCAGCAAGGACAGGGGGCATCGGGCTAATGAAAAACTGTTTTTT.

The count of this clone is one. The DNA for the CDR3 is TGCGCCAGCAAACCTAGCGGGGGGGCCTACAATGAGCAGTTCTTC. It is translated as CASKPSGGAYNEQFF. This chain connects TRBV4-1 to TRBJ2-1; 12 bases are a match to TRBD2. The ends lost 7 bases at V and 2 bases at J; junction bases unmatched: 3. The CDR3 covers 15 residues. Germline V gives CDR1 MGHRA, CDR2 YSYEKL.

The J gene is TRBJ1-3, the V gene TRBV7-2; no clear D. The CDR3 covers 13 residues. V gave up 4 bases and J gave up 4 bases, with 8 bases separating them. CDR1 and CDR2 from the germline V gene are SGHTA and FQGNSA. Written as DNA, the CDR3 is TGTGCCAGCAGCTCCTCCCCCGGAAACACCATATATTTT. It specifies CASSSSPGNTIYF.

The chain couples TRBV19 to TRBJ2-7, with 10 bases identical to TRBD2. Germline loops: CDR1 LNHDA, CDR2 SQIVND (reference sequence). V was clipped by 7 bases and J by 5 bases; unmatched bases: 11. The CDR3 is 15 residues long. DNA of the CDR3: TGTGCCAGTACCCCGGGGCTAGCGGGGGCCAACGAGCAGTACTTC. Its protein product is CASTPGLAGANEQYF.

This chain links TRBV6-1 with TRBJ1-1, with D possibly TRBD1 on 6 matching bases. CDR3 size: 15 residues. Trimming took 3 bases from V and 4 from J, leaving 15 bases between them. Per germline, CDR1 MNHNS and CDR2 SASEGT. The CDR3 DNA reads TGTGCCAGCAGTGAGGCTCGGGGGGCGGCCACTGAAGCTTTCTTT. Its translation is CASSEARGAATEAFF.

In DNA form, the CDR3 reads TGTGCCAGCAGCGAGGGACAAGGTGGCTACACCTTC. Translated, it gives CASSEGQGGYTF. The V call is TRBV9, the J call TRBJ1-2; TRBD1 is a possible D gene (6 bases). Trimming pared 3 bases from V and 7 bases from J, leaving 10 bases between. Per the germline V gene, CDR1 is SGDLS and CDR2 is YYNGEE. The CDR3 length is 12 residues.